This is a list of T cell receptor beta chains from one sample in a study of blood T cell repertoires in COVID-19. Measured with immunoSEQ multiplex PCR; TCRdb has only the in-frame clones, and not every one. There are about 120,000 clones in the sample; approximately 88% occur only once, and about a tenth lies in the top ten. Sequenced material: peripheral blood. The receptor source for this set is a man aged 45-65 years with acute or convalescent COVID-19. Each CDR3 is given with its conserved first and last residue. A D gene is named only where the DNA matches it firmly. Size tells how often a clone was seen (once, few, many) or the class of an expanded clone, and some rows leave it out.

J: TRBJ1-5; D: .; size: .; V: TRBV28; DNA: TGTGCCAGCATCGTGGGAGGGAGAAATCAGCCCCAGCATTTT; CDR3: CASIVGGRNQPQHF
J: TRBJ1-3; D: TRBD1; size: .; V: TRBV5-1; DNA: TGCGCCAGCAGCTCGGGACAGACCTCTGGAAACACCATATATTTT; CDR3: CASSSGQTSGNTIYF
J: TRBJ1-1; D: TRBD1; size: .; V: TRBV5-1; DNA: TGCGCCAGCAGACTCGGGACAGTGAACACTGAAGCTTTCTTT; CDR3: CASRLGTVNTEAFF
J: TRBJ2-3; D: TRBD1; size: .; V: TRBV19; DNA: TGTGCCAGTAGTATATTTGGGACAGGGGCAGATACGCAGTATTTT; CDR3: CASSIFGTGADTQYF
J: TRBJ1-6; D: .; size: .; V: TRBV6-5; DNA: TGTGCCAGCAGTTACTCAGCTTACGGAGGTTCACCCCTCCACTTT; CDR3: CASSYSAYGGSPLHF
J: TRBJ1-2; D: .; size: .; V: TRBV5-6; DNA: TGTGCCAGCAGCCTCAGGGACACCCTCTATGGTGGCTACACCTTC; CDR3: CASSLRDTLYGGYTF
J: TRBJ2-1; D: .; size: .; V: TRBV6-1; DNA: TGTGCCAGCAGTGAAAGCCCCGAGGTCGATGAGCAGTTCTTC; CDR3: CASSESPEVDEQFF
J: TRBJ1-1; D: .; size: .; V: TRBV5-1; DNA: TGCGCCAGCAGCTTGGGCCCCAGGGGAACTGAAGCTTTCTTT; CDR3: CASSLGPRGTEAFF
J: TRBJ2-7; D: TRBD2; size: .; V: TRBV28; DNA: TGTGCCAGCAGATCCGGCGGGGCGCGGGAGATCTACGAGCAGTACTTC; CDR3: CASRSGGAREIYEQYF
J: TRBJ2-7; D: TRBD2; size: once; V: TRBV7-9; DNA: TGTGCCAGCTACCGGACTAGTGAAGAATTCTACGAGCAGTACTTC; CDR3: CASYRTSEEFYEQYF